This T cell receptor (beta chain) was captured by sequencing in a study of T cell repertoires in cytomegalovirus infection. TCRdb reprocessed the reads via MiXCR and lists one record per CDR3 protein. The repertoire includes roughly 230,000 distinct CDR3 sequences, about 15% of them detected once, and about half sits in the top ten. This CDR3 contains 13 residues. V dropped 3 bases and J dropped 9 bases, with 12 bases sitting between them. CDR1 is LNHDA, CDR2 SQIVND, per germline (reference sequence). General study results and limits: HLA-C-restricted TCR beta clonotypes specific for CMV led the ex vivo response.

This clonotype was observed at least ten times. The antigen is undetermined. The chain carries TRBV19 and TRBJ2-1; TRBD2 is a possible D gene (6 bases). The receptor's source is a human donor in good health (CMV status not recorded). Some clones in this sample may be carry-over from other donors' samples. The source material was CD8+ T cells from PBMCs. The DNA for the CDR3 is TGTGCCAGTAGTATTCTAGCGCCCGGTGAGCAGTTCTTC. It is translated as CASSILAPGEQFF.